This T cell receptor (beta chain) is drawn from a study of blood T cell repertoires in COVID-19. About the study: In each case, the material was cDNA or gDNA derived from T cells, B-cell-depleted T cells, or PBMCs.

The method was immunoSEQ multiplex PCR; TCRdb's version includes in-frame clones alone and lacks a portion of them. The profile shows about 230,000 clones, just over 85% of them singletons. This TCR was recovered from a man aged 45-60 years with COVID-19, enrolled during active disease. Material: peripheral blood.

CDR3 protein: CAWEIKQGRGEKLFF. The CDR3 DNA reads TGTGCCTGGGAAATTAAACAGGGCCGGGGTGAAAAACTGTTTTTT. The chain carries TRBV30 and TRBJ1-4; maybe TRBD1 (6 bases). V shed 5 bases and J shed 7 bases, with 20 bases lying between them. CDR1 GTSNPN and CDR2 SVGIG come from the germline V gene (reference sequence). The CDR3 totals 15 residues.